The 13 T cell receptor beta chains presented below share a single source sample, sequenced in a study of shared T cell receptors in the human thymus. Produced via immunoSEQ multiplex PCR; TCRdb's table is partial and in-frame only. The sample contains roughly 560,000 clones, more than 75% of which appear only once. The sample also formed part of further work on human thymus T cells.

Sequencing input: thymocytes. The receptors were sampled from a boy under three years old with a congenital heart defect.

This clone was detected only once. The chain's CDR3 is CASSDSPKREPYEQYF. CDR3 nucleotide sequence: TGTGCCAGCAGTGACTCTCCTAAGCGGGAGCCCTACGAGCAGTACTTC. The V gene is TRBV6-4, the J gene TRBJ2-7; 8 nucleotides agree with TRBD2. Germline V gene data show CDR1 as MRHNA and CDR2 as SNTAGT. The ends lost 0 bases at V and 2 bases at J; junction bases unmatched: 6. The CDR3 extends over 16 amino acids.

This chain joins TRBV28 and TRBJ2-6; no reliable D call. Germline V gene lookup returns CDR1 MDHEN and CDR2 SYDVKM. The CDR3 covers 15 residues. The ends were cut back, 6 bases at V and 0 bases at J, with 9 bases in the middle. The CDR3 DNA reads TGTGCCAGCAGCCGCCCGCGCTCTGGGGCCAACGTCCTGACTTTC. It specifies CASSRPRSGANVLTF. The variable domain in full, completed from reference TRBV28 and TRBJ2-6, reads DVKVTQSSRYLVKRTGEKVFLECVQDMDHENMFWYRQDPGLGLRLIYFSYDVKMKEKGDIPEGYSVSREKKERFSLILESASTNQTSMYLCASSRPRSGANVLTFGAGSRLTVL.

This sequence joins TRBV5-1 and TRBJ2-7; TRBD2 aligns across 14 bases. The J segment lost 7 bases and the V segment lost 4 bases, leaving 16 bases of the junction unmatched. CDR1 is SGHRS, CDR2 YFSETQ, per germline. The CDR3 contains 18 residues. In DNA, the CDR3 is TGCGCCAGCAGCCAGGGACTAGCGGGAGATGAGGGGGCTGAAGAGCAGTACTTC. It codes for CASSQGLAGDEGAEEQYF.

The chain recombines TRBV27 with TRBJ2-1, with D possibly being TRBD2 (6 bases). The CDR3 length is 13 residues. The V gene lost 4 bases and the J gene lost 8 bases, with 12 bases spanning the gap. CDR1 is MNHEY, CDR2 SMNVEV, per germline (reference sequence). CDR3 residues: CASSYRETYEQFF. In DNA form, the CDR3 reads TGTGCCAGCAGTTACCGGGAGACCTATGAGCAGTTCTTC.

Here the CDR3 DNA reads TGTGCCAGCAGCCCGGGACTGGCCGCGCGGCCCTACGAGCAGTACTTC. This gives the protein CASSPGLAARPYEQYF. The genes are TRBV14 and TRBJ2-7; a weak D match, TRBD2 (6 bases). The ends were cut back, 4 bases at V and 2 bases at J, with 18 bases in the middle. The CDR3 loop spans 16 amino acids. The germline V gene encodes CDR1 SGHDN and CDR2 FVKESK.

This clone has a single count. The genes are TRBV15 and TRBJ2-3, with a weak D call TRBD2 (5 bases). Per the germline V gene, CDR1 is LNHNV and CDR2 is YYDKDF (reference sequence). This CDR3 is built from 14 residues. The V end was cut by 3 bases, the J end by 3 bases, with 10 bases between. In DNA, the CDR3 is TGTGCCACCAGCAGGATGAGGGAGACAGATACGCAGTATTTT. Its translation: CATSRMRETDTQYF.

The CDR3 nucleotides read TGTGCCAGCAGCCTAAACAGGAACGGTGCAACTAATGAAAAACTGTTTTTT. Amino acids: CASSLNRNGATNEKLFF. The chain uses TRBV7-9 and TRBJ1-4; possible D gene TRBD1, 5 bases. From germline, CDR1 is SEHNR and CDR2 FQNEAQ (reference sequence). V was trimmed by 5 bases and J by 0 bases, leaving 16 bases between them. The CDR3 is 17 residues long. The full variable domain, in which reference TRBV7-9 and TRBJ1-4 provide the parts outside the CDR3, is DTGVSQNPRHKITKRGQNVTFRCDPISEHNRLYWYRQTLGQGPEFLTYFQNEAQLEKSRLLSDRFSAERPKGSFSTLEIQRTEQGDSAMYLCASSLNRNGATNEKLFFGSGTQLSVL.

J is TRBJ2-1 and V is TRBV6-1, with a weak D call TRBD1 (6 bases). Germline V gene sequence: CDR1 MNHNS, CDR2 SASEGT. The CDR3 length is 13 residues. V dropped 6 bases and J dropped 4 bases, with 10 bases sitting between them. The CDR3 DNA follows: TGTGCCAGCAGGGGGGCGCGATACAATGAGCAGTTCTTC. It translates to CASRGARYNEQFF.

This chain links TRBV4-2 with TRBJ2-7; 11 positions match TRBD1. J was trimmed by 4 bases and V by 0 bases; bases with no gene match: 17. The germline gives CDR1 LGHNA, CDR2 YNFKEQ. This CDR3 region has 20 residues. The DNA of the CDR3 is TGTGCCAGCAGCCAAGATCAGGGACAGGGGGTTGTCTTATCAGGTTACGAGCAGTACTTC. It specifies CASSQDQGQGVVLSGYEQYF.

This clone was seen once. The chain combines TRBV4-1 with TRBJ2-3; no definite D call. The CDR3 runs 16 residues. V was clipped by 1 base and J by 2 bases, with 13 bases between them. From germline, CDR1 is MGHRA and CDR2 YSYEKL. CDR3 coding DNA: TGCGCCAGCAGCCAAGTCGCGGCCCGTTCCACAGATACGCAGTATTTT. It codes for CASSQVAARSTDTQYF.

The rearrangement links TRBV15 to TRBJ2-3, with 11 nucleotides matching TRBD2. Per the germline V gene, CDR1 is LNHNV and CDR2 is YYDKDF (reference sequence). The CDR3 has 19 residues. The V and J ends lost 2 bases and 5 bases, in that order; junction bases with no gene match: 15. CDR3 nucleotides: TGTGCCACCAGCAGACAGCAACCGGGACTAGCGGAGGAGAGAGATACGCAGTATTTT. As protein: CATSRQQPGLAEERDTQYF.

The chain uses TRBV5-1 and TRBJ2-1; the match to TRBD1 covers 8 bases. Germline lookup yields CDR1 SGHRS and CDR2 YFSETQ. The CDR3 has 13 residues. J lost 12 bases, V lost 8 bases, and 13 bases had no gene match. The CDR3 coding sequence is TGCGCCAGTAACCGGGACAGGCCCACACGGCAGTTCTTC. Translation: CASNRDRPTRQFF.

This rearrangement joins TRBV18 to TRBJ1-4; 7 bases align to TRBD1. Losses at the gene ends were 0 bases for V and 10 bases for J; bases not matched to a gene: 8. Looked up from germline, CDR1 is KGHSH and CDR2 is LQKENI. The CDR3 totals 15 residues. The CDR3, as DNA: TGTGCCAGCTCACCACCCACGGGACAGAGAACAAAACTGTTTTTT. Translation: CASSPPTGQRTKLFF. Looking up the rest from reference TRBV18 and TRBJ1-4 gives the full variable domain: NAGVMQNPRHLVRRRGQEARLRCSPMKGHSHVYWYRQLPEEGLKFMVYLQKENIIDESGMPKERFSAEFPKEGPSILRIQQVVRGDSAAYFCASSPPTGQRTKLFFGSGTQLSVL.